This TCR beta chain is drawn from a study of PD-L1 blockade in urothelial cancer. Across the whole study: Samples came from 3 weeks, at the second dose, and 6 weeks into treatment. When blood samples were assessed, the median T cell count was some 130,000.

Produced via immunoSEQ multiplex PCR; TCRdb's table is partial and in-frame only. The sample lists approximately 100,000 clones; around 92% were seen once. Overall study findings and caveats: For durable-benefit patients, tumor-associated blood clones expanded more at 3 weeks.

This clone was counted only a few times. Antigen specificity is unknown. The time point was: pretreatment peripheral blood. Urothelial carcinoma, locally advanced or metastatic, affected the patients. Trimming cost V 4 bases and J 1 base, with 20 bases left between them. CDR1 is SGHRS and CDR2 is YFSETQ in the germline V gene. This CDR3 has 17 amino acids. Sequenced here: PBMCs, sampled around atezolizumab (anti-PD-L1) treatment. This chain links TRBV5-1 with TRBJ1-1; D is undetermined. The TCR comes from a woman aged 80 or over with urothelial cancer. The CDR3 region has the DNA TGCGCCAGCAGCCAACATGACCGCCGACGGGGGAACACTGAAGCTTTCTTT. Amino acids: CASSQHDRRRGNTEAFF.